The rows below give T cell receptor beta chains drawn from one sample of a study of identical twins. Using its own MiXCR run on the 5' RACE reads, TCRdb lists one record per CDR3 protein. Of roughly 1,500,000 distinct CDR3 sequences detected, around a third appear once; the ten largest clones hold more than 0.25%. The sample taken for sequencing was cord blood. These receptors were obtained from a newborn girl in good health. The CDR3 runs from the conserved cysteine through the conserved F or W. The D gene is left open where the match is weak. A clone size is listed for some rows: how often the clone was seen (once, few, many), or a class if it is expanded.

J | V | size | length | D | CDR3 | DNA
TRBJ2-1 | TRBV30 | . | 12 | . | CAWSVMANEQFF | TGTGCCTGGAGTGTAATGGCCAATGAGCAGTTCTTC
TRBJ1-1 | TRBV25-1 | . | 13 | . | CASSPFLNTEAFF | TGTGCCAGCAGTCCATTTCTGAACACTGAAGCTTTCTTT
TRBJ1-5 | TRBV20-1 | . | 13 | . | CSARVPPNQPQHF | TGCAGTGCTAGGGTCCCCCCCAATCAGCCCCAGCATTTT
TRBJ2-4 | TRBV10-2 | many | 14 | . | CASSAGTLQNIQYF | TGCGCCAGCAGCGCCGGGACCCTACAAAACATTCAGTACTTC
TRBJ1-5 | TRBV2 | . | 14 | . | CASNLGRAGQPQHF | TGTGCCAGCAACTTAGGTCGGGCCGGTCAGCCCCAGCATTTT
TRBJ2-4 | TRBV7-2 | once | 12 | . | CASSLAGSIQYF | TGTGCCAGCAGCTTAGCAGGGAGCATTCAGTACTTC
TRBJ2-3 | TRBV11-2 | . | 15 | . | CASSLLCGGTDTQYF | TGTGCCAGCAGCTTACTATGCGGGGGCACAGATACGCAGTATTTT
TRBJ2-3 | TRBV2 | few | 14 | . | CASRQRGITDTQYF | TGTGCCAGCAGACAACGGGGCATAACAGATACGCAGTATTTT
TRBJ2-7 | TRBV7-2 | . | 14 | TRBD2 | CASSSRGLAGSGYF | TGTGCCAGCAGCTCCCGAGGCCTAGCGGGATCCGGGTACTTC
TRBJ2-7 | TRBV5-5 | . | 14 | TRBD1 | CASSRGTGGTVQYF | TGTGCCAGCAGCCGGGGGACAGGGGGTACCGTTCAGTACTTC
TRBJ1-1 | TRBV7-9 | few | 15 | . | CASSPSGILNTEAFF | TGTGCCAGCAGCCCGTCAGGAATCCTGAACACTGAAGCTTTCTTT
TRBJ2-3 | TRBV12-3/TRBV12-4 | many | 17 | TRBD2 | CASSFSVGTSTSDTQYF | TGTGCCAGCAGTTTCTCGGTCGGGACTAGCACTTCAGATACGCAGTATTTT
TRBJ1-5 | TRBV12-3/TRBV12-4 | . | 13 | . | CASSLGLGGTQHF | TGTGCCAGCAGTTTAGGACTCGGAGGGACCCAGCATTTT
TRBJ2-7 | TRBV25-1 | few | 14 | . | CASSDRGLRYEQYF | TGTGCCAGCAGTGACCGGGGACTCCGTTACGAGCAGTACTTC
TRBJ2-7 | TRBV28 | . | 18 | TRBD2 | CASRLLRLAGGAPYEQYF | TGTGCCAGCCGATTACTCCGACTAGCGGGAGGGGCTCCCTACGAGCAGTACTTC
TRBJ2-7 | TRBV4-1 | . | 15 | . | CASSQDPNGGYEQYF | TGCGCCAGCAGCCAAGACCCGAACGGGGGCTACGAGCAGTACTTC
TRBJ1-4 | TRBV18 | many | 14 | TRBD1 | CASSPGQGDEKLFF | TGTGCCAGCTCACCGGGACAGGGGGATGAAAAACTGTTTTTT
TRBJ2-7 | TRBV25-1 | . | 16 | . | CASSELPGRNSYEQYF | TGTGCCAGCAGTGAATTACCCGGACGTAACTCCTACGAGCAGTACTTC
TRBJ1-1 | TRBV20-1 | . | 15 | . | CSARDPQWGNHEVFF | TGCAGTGCTAGAGATCCGCAGTGGGGGAATCATGAAGTTTTCTTT
TRBJ2-7 | TRBV29-1 | many | 15 | . | CSVDGRGDISYEQYF | TGCAGCGTTGATGGCAGGGGGGACATCTCCTACGAGCAGTACTTC
TRBJ1-4 | TRBV29-1 | many | 13 | . | CSVVAGAGEKLFF | TGCAGCGTTGTGGCAGGGGCAGGGGAAAAACTGTTTTTT
TRBJ2-3 | TRBV5-1 | many | 13 | . | CASSLERADTQYF | TGTGCCAGCAGCTTAGAGCGGGCAGATACGCAGTATTTT
TRBJ1-1 | TRBV6-1 | few | 13 | . | CASRSPLGTEAFF | TGTGCCAGCAGGTCCCCGTTAGGCACTGAAGCTTTCTTT
TRBJ2-5 | TRBV5-1 | . | 14 | . | CASSLQVPRETQYF | TGCGCCAGCAGCTTACAGGTTCCAAGAGAGACCCAGTACTTC
TRBJ2-7 | TRBV28 | . | 12 | . | CASSCLVTGQYF | TGTGCCAGCAGTTGTCTAGTGACAGGGCAGTACTTC
TRBJ2-7 | TRBV5-4 | . | 13 | . | CASRLGESSEQYF | TGTGCCAGCAGACTGGGGGAATCTTCCGAGCAGTACTTC
TRBJ2-3 | TRBV20-1 | few | 13 | . | CSLVEGLTDTQYF | TGCAGTCTCGTCGAAGGCCTTACAGATACGCAGTATTTT
TRBJ2-1 | TRBV4-2 | few | 18 | . | CASSQDWGPRGSVNEQFF | TGTGCCAGCAGCCAAGATTGGGGGCCTAGGGGGAGCGTAAATGAGCAGTTCTTC
TRBJ2-1 | TRBV10-3 | . | 11 | . | CAISSVNEQFF | TGTGCCATCAGTTCGGTCAATGAGCAGTTCTTC
TRBJ2-5 | TRBV5-1 | many | 14 | . | CASSLLDRGETQYF | TGCGCCAGCAGCTTGCTTGACCGTGGGGAGACCCAGTACTTC
TRBJ2-7 | TRBV6-1 | . | 14 | TRBD1 | CASSELTGVGEQYF | TGTGCCAGCAGTGAACTTACAGGGGTGGGGGAGCAGTACTTC
TRBJ1-6 | TRBV24-1 | . | 12 | . | CATGGYNSPLHF | TGTGCCACCGGGGGCTATAATTCACCCCTCCACTTT
TRBJ2-1 | TRBV4-1 | . | 16 | TRBD2 | CASSRTILGLAGNTFF | TGCGCCAGCAGCCGCACAATACTGGGACTAGCGGGAAATACGTTCTTC
TRBJ2-7 | TRBV20-1 | . | 17 | TRBD2 | CSARLAGVPYSYNEQYF | TGCAGTGCTAGATTGGCGGGAGTCCCTTACTCCTACAATGAGCAGTACTTC
TRBJ1-3 | TRBV7-9 | . | 19 | . | CASRPGRRGRPPSGNTIYF | TGTGCCAGCAGACCGGGTCGTAGGGGACGGCCACCCTCTGGAAACACCATATATTTT
TRBJ2-3 | TRBV5-1 | . | 12 | . | CASSSHLDTQYF | TGCGCCAGCAGCTCTCACTTAGATACGCAGTATTTT
TRBJ2-1 | TRBV12-3/TRBV12-4 | few | 16 | . | CASSLEAWSSYNEQFF | TGTGCCAGCAGTTTAGAGGCGTGGAGCTCCTACAATGAGCAGTTCTTC
TRBJ1-2 | TRBV20-1 | few | 14 | . | CSATPTAANYGYTF | TGCAGTGCTACCCCGACTGCAGCTAACTATGGCTACACCTTC
TRBJ2-5 | TRBV10-3 | . | 12 | TRBD1 | CAISVRGETQYF | TGTGCCATCAGTGTCAGGGGGGAGACCCAGTACTTC
TRBJ1-1 | TRBV28 | . | 14 | TRBD1 | CASNRDRVDTEAFF | TGTGCCAGCAATCGGGACAGGGTCGACACTGAAGCTTTCTTT
TRBJ2-1 | TRBV27 | few | 15 | TRBD2 | CASSKSGLAYNEQFF | TGTGCCAGCAGTAAATCGGGACTAGCCTACAATGAGCAGTTCTTC
TRBJ2-7 | TRBV6-5 | many | 11 | . | CASKGGYEQYF | TGTGCCAGCAAAGGAGGTTACGAGCAGTACTTC
TRBJ1-5 | TRBV7-8 | few | 13 | . | CASSLVGSQPQHF | TGTGCCAGCAGCTTAGTCGGGTCTCAGCCCCAGCATTTT
TRBJ1-2 | TRBV20-1 | many | 13 | . | CSARDGGDYGYTF | TGCAGTGCTAGAGATGGGGGGGACTATGGCTACACCTTC
TRBJ2-7 | TRBV6-1 | few | 13 | . | CASKGGAHNEQYF | TGTGCCAGCAAGGGGGGGGCGCACAACGAGCAGTACTTC
TRBJ2-1 | TRBV15 | few | 14 | TRBD1 | CATSILDRDNEQFF | TGTGCCACCAGCATATTAGACAGGGACAATGAGCAGTTCTTC
TRBJ1-1 | TRBV5-1 | . | 13 | . | CASSRNIGAEAFF | TGCGCCAGCAGCAGGAACATAGGCGCTGAAGCTTTCTTT
TRBJ1-1 | TRBV7-9 | few | 12 | . | CASRKGGGTAFF | TGTGCCAGCAGAAAGGGGGGAGGGACAGCTTTCTTT
TRBJ2-1 | TRBV13 | . | 17 | TRBD2 | CASSLTAAGGPGNEQFF | TGTGCCAGCAGCTTAACTGCAGCGGGAGGGCCCGGGAATGAGCAGTTCTTC
TRBJ2-3 | TRBV20-1 | few | 17 | . | CSAREFPVVQITDTQYF | TGCAGTGCTAGAGAATTTCCGGTAGTTCAAATCACAGATACGCAGTATTTT
TRBJ2-3 | TRBV5-1 | few | 16 | . | CASSSVELPSTDTQYF | TGCGCCAGCAGCTCCGTGGAGTTACCTAGCACAGATACGCAGTATTTT
TRBJ2-3 | TRBV7-2 | . | 15 | . | CASSLPPSGTDTQYF | TGTGCCAGCAGCTTGCCCCCTAGCGGCACAGATACGCAGTATTTT
TRBJ2-1 | TRBV12-5 | many | 11 | . | CASGLGFEQFF | TGTGCTAGTGGTTTGGGCTTCGAGCAGTTCTTC